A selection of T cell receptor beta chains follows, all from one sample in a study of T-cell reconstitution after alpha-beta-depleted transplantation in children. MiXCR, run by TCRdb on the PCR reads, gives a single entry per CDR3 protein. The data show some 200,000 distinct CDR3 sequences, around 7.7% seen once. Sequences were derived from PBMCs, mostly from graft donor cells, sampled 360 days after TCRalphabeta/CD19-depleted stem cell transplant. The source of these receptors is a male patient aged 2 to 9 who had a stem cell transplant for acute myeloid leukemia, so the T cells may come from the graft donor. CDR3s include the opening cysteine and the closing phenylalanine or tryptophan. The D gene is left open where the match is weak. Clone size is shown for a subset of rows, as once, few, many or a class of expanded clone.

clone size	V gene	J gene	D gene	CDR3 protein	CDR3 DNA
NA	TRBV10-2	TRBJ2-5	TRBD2	CASMRASGGAQETQYF	TGCGCCAGCATGCGGGCTAGCGGGGGGGCCCAAGAGACCCAGTACTTC
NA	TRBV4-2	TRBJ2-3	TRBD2	CASSQDEGLGKTDTQYF	TGTGCCAGCAGCCAAGATGAAGGACTAGGGAAGACAGATACGCAGTATTTT
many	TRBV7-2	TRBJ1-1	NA	CASSWTANTEAFF	TGTGCCAGCAGCTGGACAGCGAACACTGAAGCTTTCTTT
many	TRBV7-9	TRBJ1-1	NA	CASSSTALNTEAFF	TGTGCCAGCAGCTCAACAGCATTGAACACTGAAGCTTTCTTT
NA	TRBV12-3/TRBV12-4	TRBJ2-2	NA	CASSQGLTGELFF	TGTGCCAGCAGTCAGGGACTCACCGGGGAGCTGTTTTTT
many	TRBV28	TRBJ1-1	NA	CASSLYRAAFF	TGTGCCAGCAGTTTATATAGGGCAGCTTTCTTT
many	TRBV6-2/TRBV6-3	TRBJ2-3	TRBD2	CASRPGGPSADTQYF	TGTGCCAGCAGGCCGGGAGGGCCTAGCGCAGATACGCAGTATTTT
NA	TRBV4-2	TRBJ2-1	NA	CASSRAGQSLPSSYNEQFF	TGTGCCAGCAGCAGAGCAGGACAGTCGCTCCCGAGCTCCTACAATGAGCAGTTCTTC
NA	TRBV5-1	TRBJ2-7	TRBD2	CASSLRPRGRSSYEQYF	TGCGCCAGCAGCTTGAGGCCGCGCGGGAGGTCCTCCTACGAGCAGTACTTC
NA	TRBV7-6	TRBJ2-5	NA	CASSLVRQGIKETQYF	TGTGCCAGCAGCTTAGTAAGGCAAGGGATTAAAGAGACCCAGTACTTC
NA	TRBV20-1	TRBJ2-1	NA	CSATDTSSNEQFF	TGCAGTGCCACCGATACTAGTTCCAATGAGCAGTTCTTC
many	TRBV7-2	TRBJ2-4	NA	CACGKEFIQYF	TGTGCCTGTGGTAAAGAATTCATTCAGTACTTC
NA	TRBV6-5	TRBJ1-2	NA	CASTQGSGYTF	TGTGCCAGCACCCAGGGGTCTGGCTACACCTTC
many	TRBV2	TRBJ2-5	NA	CASSEGGSGTQYF	TGTGCCAGCAGTGAAGGCGGCAGTGGGACCCAGTACTTC
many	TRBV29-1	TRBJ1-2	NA	CSVEMGFYGYTF	TGCAGCGTTGAAATGGGGTTTTATGGCTACACCTTC
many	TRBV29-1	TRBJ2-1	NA	CSVWSGEQFF	TGCAGCGTTTGGAGCGGTGAGCAGTTCTTC
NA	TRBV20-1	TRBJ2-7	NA	CSATREGYGSYEQYF	TGCAGTGCTACCAGGGAAGGGTACGGGTCCTACGAGCAGTACTTC
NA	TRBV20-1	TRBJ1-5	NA	CSGVRQGGNQPQHF	TGCAGCGGGGTCCGGCAGGGAGGCAATCAGCCCCAGCATTTT
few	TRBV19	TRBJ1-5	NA	CASRRAGNQPQHF	TGTGCCAGTAGAAGGGCAGGCAATCAGCCCCAGCATTTT
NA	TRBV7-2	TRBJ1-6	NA	CASSSGRDYGSPLHF	TGTGCCAGCAGCTCGGGCCGGGACTATGGTTCACCCCTCCACTTT
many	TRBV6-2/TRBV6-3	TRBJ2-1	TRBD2	CASSYSSGLAGHNEQFF	TGTGCCAGCAGTTACTCGTCGGGACTAGCTGGACACAATGAGCAGTTCTTC
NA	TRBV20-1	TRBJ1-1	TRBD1	CSAGTGGTNTEAFF	TGCAGTGCCGGGACAGGGGGCACGAACACTGAAGCTTTCTTT
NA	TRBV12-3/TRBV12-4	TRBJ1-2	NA	CASSFGVRRYGYTF	TGTGCCAGCAGTTTTGGGGTAAGAAGGTATGGCTACACCTTC
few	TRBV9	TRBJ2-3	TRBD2	CASSPGLAGRVNTQYF	TGTGCCAGCAGCCCTGGACTAGCGGGAAGGGTGAATACGCAGTATTTT
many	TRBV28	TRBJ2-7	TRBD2	CASSPTSALKISYEQYF	TGTGCCAGCAGTCCTACTAGCGCACTAAAGATCTCCTACGAGCAGTACTTC
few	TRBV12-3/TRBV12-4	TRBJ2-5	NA	CASSLGATGETQYF	TGTGCCAGCAGTTTAGGCGCAACGGGAGAGACCCAGTACTTC
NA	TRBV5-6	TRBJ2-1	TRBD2	CASSRTRLAGDYNEQFF	TGTGCCAGCAGCAGAACTCGACTAGCGGGTGACTACAATGAGCAGTTCTTC
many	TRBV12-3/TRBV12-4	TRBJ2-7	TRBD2	CASTPGGKIAGVYEQYF	TGTGCCAGCACCCCCGGGGGAAAGATAGCGGGAGTCTACGAGCAGTACTTC
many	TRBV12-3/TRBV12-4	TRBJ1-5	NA	CASSLGYQPQHF	TGTGCCAGCAGTCTGGGTTATCAGCCCCAGCATTTT
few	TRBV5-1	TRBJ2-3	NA	CASSLALSGTDTQYF	TGCGCCAGCAGCTTGGCATTATCAGGGACGGATACGCAGTATTTT
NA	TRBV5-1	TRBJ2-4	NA	CASSLVGHDRGGRLNIQYF	TGCGCCAGCAGCTTGGTGGGCCATGATCGTGGGGGGCGCTTAAACATTCAGTACTTC
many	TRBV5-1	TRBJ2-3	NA	CASSLIVSSLADTQYF	TGCGCCAGCAGCTTGATTGTGTCTTCCCTCGCAGATACGCAGTATTTT
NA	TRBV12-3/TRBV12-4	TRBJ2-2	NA	CASSLPYGGALTGELFF	TGTGCCAGCAGTTTACCCTATGGAGGGGCCTTAACCGGGGAGCTGTTTTTT
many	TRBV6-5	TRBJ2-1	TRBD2	CASSYSGLARNEQFF	TGTGCCAGCAGTTACTCCGGACTAGCGCGCAATGAGCAGTTCTTC
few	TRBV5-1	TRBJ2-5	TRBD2	CASSRTSGGEETQYF	TGCGCCAGCAGCAGGACTAGCGGGGGTGAAGAGACCCAGTACTTC
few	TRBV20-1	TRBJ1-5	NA	CSASKEDQPQHF	TGCAGTGCTAGTAAGGAGGATCAGCCCCAGCATTTT